This T cell receptor beta chain was obtained from a study of cytomegalovirus exposure and HLA in healthy donors. Turning to the study itself: Early release data held 85 million or so unique TCRs from HLA-typed donors.

The PCR had 60 Vbeta and 13 Jbeta primers. This table comes from immunoSEQ multiplex PCR, and its TCRdb copy is limited to in-frame clones, with some not included. The sample carries approximately 200,000 clones, less than 80% recorded once. Study outcomes and limitations: V- and J-gene trimming of TCR beta was linked (in a later analysis) to a missense DCLRE1C variant. Reports state that TCR beta sequences accurately predicted most subjects' HLA-A and HLA-B alleles. It was assumed in the presence/absence analyses that sequencing depth was roughly uniform across donors.

Germline V lookup: CDR1 MNHEY, CDR2 SMNVEV (reference sequence). There are 14 residues in the CDR3. V lost 8 bases and J lost 2; bases outside the gene matches: 3. For this clone: The antigen is undetermined.

V gene TRBV27 combines with J gene TRBJ1-3, with 10 bases identical to TRBD1. The sample consisted of PBMCs. The source of this sequence is a woman aged 25 to 39 in good health and CMV-seropositive. The DNA of the CDR3 is TGTGCCAGCCGGGACAGGGGTGCTGGAAACACCATATATTTT. It is translated as CASRDRGAGNTIYF.